This T cell receptor beta chain derives from a study of blood T cell repertoires in COVID-19. Study details: Samples of COVID-19 (acute and convalescent) were obtained from the United States, Italy and Spain. PBMCs, B-cell-depleted T cells, or T cells were the source of the cDNA or gDNA that made up the material.

CDR1 is SGHRS, CDR2 YFSETQ, per germline. V shed 4 bases and J 5 bases; nucleotides not matched to a gene: 10. This CDR3 comprises 16 residues. Profiled with immunoSEQ multiplex PCR; TCRdb holds only in-frame clones, not every one. The table lists over 150,000 clones, 82% of them singletons. The sequencing input was peripheral blood. This clonotype originated in a woman of 80 years or more with active or convalescent COVID-19. This chain joins TRBV5-1 and TRBJ1-2; 11 nucleotides match TRBD1. The CDR3 DNA is TGCGCCAGCAGCGCCGGGACAGGGGGAAGATTTTATGGCTACACCTTC. It codes for CASSAGTGGRFYGYTF. Complete variable domain (other parts from reference TRBV5-1 and TRBJ1-2): KAGVTQTPRYLIKTRGQQVTLSCSPISGHRSVSWYQQTPGQGLQFLFEYFSETQRNKGNFPGRFSGRQFSNSRSEMNVSTLELGDSALYLCASSAGTGGRFYGYTFGSGTRLTVV.